This T cell receptor beta chain stems from a study of CD8+ T cells in alopecia areata. Study-level points and caveats: Among patients, TCR sharing was less clear than in mice, a difference possibly due in part to HLA diversity in the patient population. Persistence during tofacitinib was seen for many expanded lesional clones in scalp and blood.

Trimming stripped 0 bases from V and 4 bases from J, with 9 bases between. The CDR3 is 14 amino acids. Germline assignment: CDR1 SGDLS and CDR2 YYNGEE. After isolation, RNA underwent reverse transcription to generate cDNA as the sequencing template. Sequencing used immunoSEQ multiplex PCR; TCRdb keeps in-frame clones, though not all of them. The table shows 170,000 or so clones, with under 70% occurring only once. With respect to this clone: The antigen is undetermined.

Treatment indicated: oral pan-JAK inhibitor, 5-10 mg twice daily. The origin of this receptor is a human donor with alopecia areata. The specimen comprised CD4+ T cells sorted from blood, sampled at week 4, from a patient treated with tofacitinib. The J gene is TRBJ2-3, the V gene TRBV9; no reliable D call. The CDR3 loop reads CASSVVSGSDTQYF. The CDR3 bases are TGTGCCAGCAGCGTAGTATCAGGATCAGATACGCAGTATTTT.